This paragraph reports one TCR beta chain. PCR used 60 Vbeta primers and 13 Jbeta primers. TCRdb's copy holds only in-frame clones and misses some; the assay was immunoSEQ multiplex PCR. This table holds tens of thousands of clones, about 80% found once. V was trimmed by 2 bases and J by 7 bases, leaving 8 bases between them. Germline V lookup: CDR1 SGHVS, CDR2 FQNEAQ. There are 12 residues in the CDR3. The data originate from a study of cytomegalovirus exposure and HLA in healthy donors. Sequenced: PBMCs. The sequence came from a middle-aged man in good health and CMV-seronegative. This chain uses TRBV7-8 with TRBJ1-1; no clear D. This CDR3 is CASSLSGREAFF. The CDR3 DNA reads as TGTGCCAGCAGCTTAAGTGGGCGTGAAGCTTTCTTT.